This record concerns one TCR beta chain sequence. Reverse transcription of all isolated RNA meant that expressed TCRB transcripts were sequenced. Libraries were prepared by immunoSEQ multiplex PCR; TCRdb keeps only in-frame clonotypes and omits some of them. The sample contains about half a million clones, roughly 30% of which appear only once. The data were taken from a study of beta chain features in type 1 diabetes. Trimming left V 0 bases short and J 3 bases short, with 9 bases between. Germline CDR1 reads SGHRS; CDR2 reads YFSETQ. This CDR3 spans 15 amino acids. The sequenced material came from naive CD4+ T cells from blood. The receptor's source is a man between 18 and 29 years old in good health. The rearrangement uses TRBV5-1 and TRBJ2-2, with D possibly matching TRBD2 (6 bases). The CDR3 DNA sequence: TGCGCCAGCAGCTTGGTACTAGCTGACACCGGGGAGCTGTTTTTT. The encoded protein is CASSLVLADTGELFF.